One sample yielded the 16 T cell receptor beta chains listed below, sequenced in a study of blood T cells in healthy people across ages. A J-beta primer mix and a sample-barcoded 5' primer were used in a second PCR of roughly 7 to 12 cycles. TCRdb itself ran the 5' RACE reads through MiXCR, one entry per CDR3 protein. This table has hundreds of thousands of distinct CDR3 sequences, under 25% appearing once. The sequenced sample consisted of blood. These receptors were collected from a man between 70 and 80 years old in good health.

Only a few counts were recorded for this clonotype. The CDR3 end shows no conserved phenylalanine or tryptophan, and so a read error is likely. The rearrangement links TRBV27 to TRBJ1-4; D unclear. Germline values: CDR1 MNHEY, CDR2 SMNVEV (reference sequence). This CDR3 has 15 amino acids. V was trimmed by 1 base and J by 3 bases, leaving 9 bases between them. CDR3 DNA sequence: TGTGCCAGCAGTTTATTAATGGCAGCTAATGAAAAACTGTTTTCT. Protein: CASSLLMAANEKLFS.

This clonotype was detected ten times or more. The chain links TRBV20-1 to TRBJ2-5; possible D gene TRBD1, 6 bases. The CDR3 length is 13 residues. The germline gives CDR1 DFQATT, CDR2 SNEGSKA (reference sequence). The ends were cut back, 4 bases at V and 2 bases at J, with 11 bases in the middle. The CDR3: CSATRTAQETQYF. The CDR3 nucleotides read TGCAGTGCTACCCGGACAGCACAAGAGACCCAGTACTTC.

The rearrangement joins TRBV29-1 to TRBJ2-5; no clear D. This CDR3 region has 11 residues. Trimming removed 6 bases from V and 4 bases from J, with 9 bases in between. In germline, CDR1 is SQVTM, CDR2 ANQGSEA. Here the CDR3 reads CSVNSPETQYF. CDR3 DNA: TGCAGCGTGAACAGCCCAGAGACCCAGTACTTC.

This clonotype was counted ten times or more. The chain employs TRBV12-3 or TRBV12-4 and TRBJ2-3; no definite D call. CDR3 length: 11 amino acids. V gave up 1 base and J gave up 6 bases, with 2 bases separating them. DNA of the CDR3: TGTGCCAGCAGTTTAGTCGATACGCAGTATTTT. It encodes CASSLVDTQYF.

This chain connects TRBV6-6 to TRBJ1-6, with no clear D. The CDR3 sequence is 14 residues long. V was pared by 2 bases and J by 7 bases, with 9 bases between. Germline CDR1 is MNHNY and CDR2 is SVGAGI (reference sequence). CDR3 sequence (DNA): TGTGCCAGCAGTTACACGGCGCAAAATTCACCCCTCCACTTT. As protein: CASSYTAQNSPLHF.

This clonotype was counted only a few times. The rearrangement joins TRBV6-2 or TRBV6-3 to TRBJ2-7; possibly TRBD2 for D (6 bases). Germline-derived CDR1 and CDR2 are MNHEY and SVGEGT. V was pared by 5 bases and J by 0 bases, with 14 bases between. This CDR3 contains 15 residues. CDR3 coding DNA: TGTGCCAGCAGTCCCCTGGACTACCTCTCCTACGAGCAGTACTTC. This gives the protein CASSPLDYLSYEQYF.

This clonotype was counted at least ten times. A junction end diverges from the germline sequence, so it may reflect a read error. V gene TRBV12-3 or TRBV12-4 combines with J gene TRBJ2-5, with 9 bases that match TRBD2. The CDR3 sequence is 14 residues long. CDR3 DNA sequence: TGCGCCAGCAGCTTTAGCGGGAGCCGGGAGACCCAGTACTTC. Translated: CASSFSGSRETQYF.

This clonotype was seen more than once but under ten times. The chain has TRBV5-1 and TRBJ1-4; D unresolved. From germline, CDR1 is SGHRS and CDR2 YFSETQ. The V end lost 0 bases, the J end lost 6 bases, and 3 bases lay between the germline ends. The CDR3 contains 12 residues. The CDR3 DNA sequence: TGCGCCAGCAGCTTGGGGTATGAAAAACTGTTTTTT. It is translated as CASSLGYEKLFF.

This clonotype was counted only a few times. V gene TRBV5-5 combines with J gene TRBJ2-6; no clear D gene. Germline CDR1 SGHKS, CDR2 YYEKEE (reference sequence). This CDR3 spans 14 amino acids. V lost 6 bases to trimming and J lost 0 bases, with 7 bases between them. CDR3 nucleotide sequence: TGTGCCAGCACTCTCTACTCTGGGGCCAACGTCCTGACTTTC. Amino acid sequence: CASTLYSGANVLTF.

This clonotype has more than one count but fewer than ten. The genes are TRBV28 and TRBJ2-1; 7 nucleotides agree with TRBD1. Germline V gives CDR1 MDHEN, CDR2 SYDVKM. With 11 bases clipped from V and 2 bases from J, the junction kept 6 bases outside the gene matches. This CDR3 region has 13 residues. CDR3 sequence (DNA): TGTGCCCCCAAGGGGGCCGCCTACAATGAGCAGTTCTTC. Translated, it gives CAPKGAAYNEQFF. Complete variable domain (other parts from reference TRBV28 and TRBJ2-1): DVKVTQSSRYLVKRTGEKVFLECVQDMDHENMFWYRQDPGLGLRLIYFSYDVKMKEKGDIPEGYSVSREKKERFSLILESASTNQTSMYLCAPKGAAYNEQFFGPGTRLTVL.

This clonotype was observed a handful of times. The V gene is TRBV7-2, the J gene TRBJ2-1; the match to TRBD2 covers 7 bases. The CDR3 is 17 amino acids. With 7 bases clipped from V and 5 bases from J, the junction kept 17 bases outside the gene matches. CDR1 is SGHTA and CDR2 is FQGNSA in the germline V gene. CDR3 sequence: CASNLGIASGRHNEQFF. DNA for the CDR3: TGTGCCAGCAACTTGGGGATTGCTAGCGGACGCCACAATGAGCAGTTCTTC.

This chain links TRBV6-2 or TRBV6-3 with TRBJ2-3, with 7 positions matching TRBD1. The CDR3 loop spans 16 amino acids. Losses at the gene ends were 7 bases for V and 1 base for J; bases not matched to a gene: 11. CDR1 MNHEY and CDR2 SVGEGT come from the germline V gene. The CDR3 sequence is CASTPHRGSRTDTQYF. CDR3 DNA: TGTGCCAGCACCCCTCACAGGGGATCTCGCACAGATACGCAGTATTTT.

As regards this clonotype: The junction does not match germline at one end; this may be a read error. The chain carries TRBV18 and TRBJ2-7, with 10 bases that match TRBD2. The CDR3 totals 16 residues. CDR1 is KGHSH, CDR2 LQKENI, per germline. The CDR3 region has the DNA TGCGCCAGCTCACCTAGGCCTAGCGGGAGCTCCCAAGAGCAGTACTTC. It encodes CASSPRPSGSSQEQYF.

This clonotype was picked up a small number of times. The junction and the germline gene differ at one end; a read error may be behind it. The chain has TRBV28 and TRBJ1-5; D call uncertain. The CDR3 loop spans 15 amino acids. Per the germline V gene, CDR1 is MDHEN and CDR2 is SYDVKM. CDR3 sequence reads: CASSLSNGGNQPQHF. DNA of the CDR3: TGTGCCAGCAGTTTATCGAACGGCGGAAATCAGCCCCAACATTTT.

CDR3 sequence: CASSLAGRLHEQFF. The CDR3 region has the DNA TGCGCCAGCAGCTTGGCCGGTAGACTACATGAGCAGTTCTTC. The chain uses TRBV5-1 and TRBJ2-5; tentatively, D is TRBD2 (5 bases). The tail of the sequence fits TRBJ2-1 better, so the J call may be wrong. This CDR3 has 14 amino acids. CDR1 and CDR2 from the germline V gene are SGHRS and YFSETQ.

This clonotype turned up a few times. The chain carries TRBV18 and TRBJ2-7; 7 bases match TRBD1. Germline V gives CDR1 KGHSH, CDR2 LQKENI. The CDR3 length is 14 residues. Trimming took 3 bases from V and 5 from J; bases not matched to a gene: 7. The CDR3 DNA reads as TGTGCCAGCTCACCCTTTGGACAGGACAACGAGCAGTACTTC. Its protein is CASSPFGQDNEQYF. Full variable domain (missing parts from reference TRBV18 and TRBJ2-7): NAGVMQNPRHLVRRRGQEARLRCSPMKGHSHVYWYRQLPEEGLKFMVYLQKENIIDESGMPKERFSAEFPKEGPSILRIQQVVRGDSAAYFCASSPFGQDNEQYFGPGTRLTVT.